Shown below are 32 T cell receptor beta chains from a single sample sequenced in a study of cytomegalovirus exposure and HLA in healthy donors (dated by TCRdb to about 2017). Receptor amplification or capture employed the immunoSEQ multiplex PCR assay. A mixture of 60 forward primers for TCR Vbeta segments and 13 reverse primers for TCR Jbeta segments was used in the multiplex PCR. Drawn from immuneACCESS, this table holds only the in-frame rearrangements with V and J called that TCRdb kept. Clones are partly lost; checked studies trace under half to an unresolved V gene and leave the rest unexplained. This sample is represented by approximately 80,000 clones; over 70% of them were singletons. The ten largest clones capture more than 20% of the sample. Sequences were obtained from PBMCs. Receptor source: a man aged 25-45 years in good health and CMV-seropositive.

The chain couples TRBV6-6 to TRBJ1-2; TRBD1 matches 7 bases. This CDR3 spans 16 amino acids. V gave up 0 bases and J gave up 4 bases; unmatched junction bases: 8. Germline lookup yields CDR1 MNHNY and CDR2 SVGAGI (reference sequence). CDR3 sequence reads: CASSYSPDRAPYGYTF. In nucleotides, the CDR3 is TGTGCCAGCAGTTACTCGCCCGACAGGGCCCCCTATGGCTACACCTTC.

This clone was seen just once. This chain connects TRBV2 to TRBJ1-1; no definite D call. V shed 0 bases and J shed 8 bases, with 4 bases lying between them. Germline V gene lookup returns CDR1 SNHLY and CDR2 FYNNEI. The CDR3 spans 11 residues. CDR3 DNA: TGTGCCAGCAGTGAAGCCCTCGAAGCTTTCTTT. Translation gives CASSEALEAFF.

The chain employs TRBV30 and TRBJ2-2, with 13 bases lining up with TRBD2. Per the germline V gene, CDR1 is GTSNPN and CDR2 is SVGIG (reference sequence). The CDR3 is made up of 17 amino acids. J was trimmed by 0 bases and V by 6 bases; bases with no gene match: 7. CDR3 residues: CACGLAGVVPNTGELFF. CDR3 DNA sequence: TGTGCCTGTGGACTAGCGGGAGTCGTCCCGAACACCGGGGAGCTGTTTTTT.

The V and J genes are TRBV29-1 and TRBJ2-1, with TRBD2 as a possible D gene (5 bases). Trimming removed 3 bases from V and 2 bases from J, with 11 bases in between. Germline assignment: CDR1 SQVTM and CDR2 ANQGSEA. The CDR3 has 14 residues. CDR3 DNA sequence: TGCAGCGTTGAGGATAGCGATGCCTACAATGAGCAGTTCTTC. This encodes CSVEDSDAYNEQFF.

V and J are TRBV5-6 and TRBJ2-3; 7 positions match TRBD2. The CDR3 runs to 16 residues. Looked up from germline, CDR1 is SGHDT and CDR2 is YYEEEE. The J segment lost 3 bases and the V segment lost 3 bases, leaving 10 bases of the junction unmatched. The CDR3 spells CASSYATSVRTDTQYF. The DNA of the CDR3 is TGTGCCAGCAGCTACGCAACTAGCGTAAGGACAGATACGCAGTATTTT. Full variable domain (outside the CDR3, taken from reference TRBV5-6 and TRBJ2-3): DAGVTQSPTHLIKTRGQQVTLRCSPKSGHDTVSWYQQALGQGPQFIFQYYEEEERQRGNFPDRFSGHQFPNYSSELNVNALLLGDSALYLCASSYATSVRTDTQYFGPGTRLTVL.

Note on this clone: Sequence at one end of the junction differs from germline and may be a read error. The rearrangement joins TRBV5-1 to TRBJ1-1; D ambiguous. This CDR3 spans 13 amino acids. Germline V gives CDR1 SGHRS, CDR2 YFSETQ. This chain's CDR3 is CASSLELGAPTFF. The CDR3 DNA is TGCGCCAGCAGTTTGGAACTCGGTGCTCCGACTTTCTTT.

This clone was picked up a small number of times. The J gene is TRBJ1-1, the V gene TRBV10-3; possibly TRBD1 for D (5 bases). V was cut by 5 bases and J by 3 bases, with 13 bases left in between. CDR1 is ENHRY and CDR2 is SYGVKD in the germline V gene. The CDR3 consists of 14 residues. The CDR3 is CAISPGTGDTEAFF. The CDR3 DNA reads as TGTGCCATCAGTCCAGGGACGGGGGACACTGAAGCTTTCTTT.

This chain links TRBV6-5 with TRBJ1-4; 8 nucleotides align to TRBD1. This CDR3 spans 14 amino acids. The ends lost 6 bases at V and 7 bases at J; junction bases unmatched: 7. In germline, CDR1 is MNHEY, CDR2 SVGAGI. CDR3 nucleotide sequence: TGTGCCAGCAGGGACTCAGGGGGCATTGAAAAACTGTTTTTT. It encodes CASRDSGGIEKLFF.

The chain carries TRBV7-9 and TRBJ1-1, with 7 bases that match TRBD1. Germline V gene sequence: CDR1 SEHNR, CDR2 FQNEAQ (reference sequence). The CDR3 totals 12 residues. Trimming cost V 3 bases and J 6 bases; bases outside gene matches: 1. CDR3 amino acids: CASSLGQPEAFF. The CDR3, as DNA: TGTGCCAGCAGCTTGGGACAGCCTGAAGCTTTCTTT.

The V call is TRBV4-2, the J call TRBJ2-3, with TRBD2 identical over 10 bases. Trimming cost V 0 bases and J 5 bases; bases outside gene matches: 11. Germline CDR1 reads LGHNA; CDR2 reads YNFKEQ. The CDR3 has 18 residues. The CDR3 region is CASSQETQRGGPGDTQYF. The CDR3, as DNA: TGTGCCAGCAGCCAAGAAACTCAGCGGGGGGGCCCGGGAGATACGCAGTATTTT.

The CDR3 nucleotides are TGTGCCAGCAGCCTGGGACAGGGGACCACTGAAGCTTTCTTT. As protein: CASSLGQGTTEAFF. The rearrangement uses TRBV5-4 and TRBJ1-1; TRBD1 matches at 10 bases. Per germline, CDR1 SGHNT and CDR2 YYREEE (reference sequence). The CDR3 runs 14 residues. Trimming cost V 4 bases and J 4 bases; bases outside gene matches: 4.

The chain uses TRBV19 and TRBJ1-1, with D possibly matching TRBD1 (5 bases). The CDR3 extends over 14 amino acids. The V gene lost 4 bases and the J gene lost 5 bases, with 14 bases spanning the gap. The germline gives CDR1 LNHDA, CDR2 SQIVND (reference sequence). This CDR3 is CASSKQQGPTEAFF. Here the CDR3 DNA reads TGTGCCAGTAGTAAACAGCAGGGCCCAACTGAAGCTTTCTTT. Drawing the rest from reference TRBV19 and TRBJ1-1, the complete variable domain is DGGITQSPKYLFRKEGQNVTLSCEQNLNHDAMYWYRQDPGQGLRLIYYSQIVNDFQKGDIAEGYSVSREKKESFPLTVTSAQKNPTAFYLCASSKQQGPTEAFFGQGTRLTVV.

The chain employs TRBV6-5 and TRBJ2-7; D perhaps matches TRBD1 (6 bases). The V end was cut by 4 bases, the J end by 3 bases, with 7 bases between. CDR1 MNHEY and CDR2 SVGAGI come from the germline V gene. The CDR3 spans 12 residues. CDR3: CASSLQGYEQYF. The CDR3 DNA reads TGTGCCAGCAGTTTACAGGGCTACGAGCAGTACTTC.

CDR3 bases: TGTGCCAGCAGTGTTGGCCGAACCACTGAAGCTTTCTTT. It specifies CASSVGRTTEAFF. This chain connects TRBV2 to TRBJ1-1; D unresolved. The germline CDR1 and CDR2 sequences are SNHLY and FYNNEI. This CDR3 region has 13 residues. Trimming took off 4 bases at V and 4 bases at J, with 10 bases between the two ends.

The rearrangement uses TRBV6-5 and TRBJ2-3; TRBD1 might be the D (5 bases). Germline-derived CDR1 and CDR2 are MNHEY and SVGAGI. Trimming left V 0 bases short and J 6 bases short, with 10 bases between. CDR3 length: 14 residues. CDR3 residues: CASSYSKGADTQYF. The CDR3 bases are TGTGCCAGCAGTTACTCGAAAGGGGCGGATACGCAGTATTTT.

This clone was seen a single time. The junction shows a germline mismatch at one end, possibly a read error. The chain carries TRBV25-1 and TRBJ1-3, with D possibly matching TRBD1 (5 bases). Germline V lookup: CDR1 MGHDK, CDR2 SYGVNS. This CDR3 has 13 residues. In DNA, the CDR3 is TGTGCCAGCTCCGGGGCAGCGGGAAACACCAAATATTTT. It encodes CASSGAAGNTKYF.

DNA of the CDR3: TGTGCCAGCTCGGTAGGCGGAGGCCTCAACTCCTACGAGCAGTACTTC. Residues: CASSVGGGLNSYEQYF. The chain joins TRBV7-9 to TRBJ2-7, with D possibly TRBD2 on 5 matching bases. The germline V gene has CDR1 SEHNR and CDR2 FQNEAQ (reference sequence). The CDR3 has 16 amino acids. Trimming pared 8 bases from V and 0 bases from J, leaving 20 bases between. Full variable domain (rest looked up from reference TRBV7-9 and TRBJ2-7): DTGVSQNPRHKITKRGQNVTFRCDPISEHNRLYWYRQTLGQGPEFLTYFQNEAQLEKSRLLSDRFSAERPKGSFSTLEIQRTEQGDSAMYLCASSVGGGLNSYEQYFGPGTRLTVT.

The gene calls are TRBV4-3 and TRBJ2-7; the D is unclear. V lost 0 bases and J 6 bases, leaving 12 bases between the germline ends. CDR3 length: 14 residues. Germline V gives CDR1 LGHNA, CDR2 YSLEER. The CDR3 region is CASSQDLVGREQYF. The DNA of the CDR3 is TGCGCCAGCAGCCAAGATCTGGTGGGCCGCGAGCAGTACTTC.

The chain couples TRBV6-5 to TRBJ1-2; 9 bases align to TRBD1. The V gene end was trimmed by 5 bases and the J gene end by 7 bases; junction bases not matched to a gene: 5. The CDR3 length is 13 residues. Germline V gene lookup returns CDR1 MNHEY and CDR2 SVGAGI. CDR3 coding DNA: TGTGCCAGCAGTCCGCGACAGGGGGGTGGCTACACCTTC. Encoded protein: CASSPRQGGGYTF.

This sequence joins TRBV28 and TRBJ1-1, with D maybe TRBD1 (5 bases). Germline V gives CDR1 MDHEN, CDR2 SYDVKM. The CDR3 covers 14 residues. The ends were cut back, 3 bases at V and 4 bases at J, with 12 bases in the middle. CDR3 protein: CASSFGWRGTEAFF. The DNA of the CDR3 is TGTGCCAGCAGTTTTGGGTGGAGGGGCACTGAAGCTTTCTTT.

This rearrangement joins TRBV6-5 to TRBJ1-2; a possible D gene is TRBD1 (5 bases). This CDR3 contains 14 residues. Germline CDR1 reads MNHEY; CDR2 reads SVGAGI. The V end lost 5 bases, the J end lost 4 bases, and 14 bases lay between the germline ends. This CDR3 reads CASSRDRDFYGYTF. CDR3 bases: TGTGCCAGCAGTCGCGACAGAGACTTCTATGGCTACACCTTC.

This chain uses TRBV14 with TRBJ2-1, with D maybe TRBD1 (6 bases). V gave up 0 bases and J gave up 15 bases, with 18 bases separating them. Germline CDR1 is SGHDN and CDR2 is FVKESK. CDR3 size: 14 residues. The chain's CDR3 is CASSQDLTGTTPFF. The CDR3 nucleotides read TGTGCCAGCAGCCAAGACCTTACCGGGACAACCCCGTTCTTC.

The chain employs TRBV14 and TRBJ1-5; D call uncertain. The CDR3 covers 15 residues. The germline V gene encodes CDR1 SGHDN and CDR2 FVKESK. Trimming took off 1 base at V and 7 bases at J, with 14 bases between the two ends. The CDR3 loop reads CASSQAQERGQPQHF. CDR3 DNA sequence: TGTGCCAGCAGCCAAGCCCAGGAGCGCGGGCAGCCCCAGCATTTT.

The chain has TRBV11-2 and TRBJ2-7; 7 bases line up with TRBD2. This CDR3 is built from 14 residues. Germline-derived CDR1 and CDR2 are SGHAT and FQNNGV. V lost 4 bases and J lost 0; bases outside the gene matches: 3. The CDR3 DNA sequence: TGTGCCAGCAGCTCCCAGCGGGACTCCTACGAGCAGTACTTC. Amino acid sequence: CASSSQRDSYEQYF.

The J gene is TRBJ2-2, the V gene TRBV28; the D gene is possibly TRBD1 (5 bases). In germline, CDR1 is MDHEN, CDR2 SYDVKM. Trimming shortened V by 6 bases and J by 1 base, and 15 bases separated the two germline ends. The CDR3 is made up of 16 amino acids. The DNA of the CDR3 is TGTGCCAGCAGCCTTACAGGAACCCTGAACACCGGGGAGCTGTTTTTT. This sequence encodes CASSLTGTLNTGELFF.

The chain employs TRBV5-6 and TRBJ2-5, with D possibly matching TRBD2 (5 bases). CDR3 length: 15 amino acids. CDR1 is SGHDT and CDR2 is YYEEEE in the germline V gene. The ends were cut back, 8 bases at V and 5 bases at J, with 22 bases in the middle. CDR3 residues: CASLLLGARGETQYF. The CDR3 coding sequence is TGTGCCAGTCTCCTCTTGGGAGCTCGGGGTGAGACCCAGTACTTC.

The rearrangement joins TRBV4-2 to TRBJ2-3; D is uncertain. V was cut by 0 bases and J by 5 bases, with 6 bases left in between. Germline lookup yields CDR1 LGHNA and CDR2 YNFKEQ. This CDR3 has 13 residues. The chain's CDR3 is CASSQDRKDTQYF. CDR3 DNA: TGTGCCAGCAGCCAAGATCGTAAAGATACGCAGTATTTT.

The chain recombines TRBV29-1 with TRBJ1-5; D may be TRBD1 (5 bases). This CDR3 has 13 residues. The germline gives CDR1 SQVTM, CDR2 ANQGSEA. Trimming pared 7 bases from V and 2 bases from J, leaving 12 bases between. This chain's CDR3 is CSARIGGNQPQHF. The CDR3 region has the DNA TGCAGCGCAAGGATAGGGGGCAATCAGCCCCAGCATTTT.

CDR3 nucleotides: TGTGCCAGAAGCTTGGTACTTGTACGTCAGGGGACCTACGAGCAGTACTTC. Protein: CARSLVLVRQGTYEQYF. The V gene is TRBV5-3, the J gene TRBJ2-7, with a tentative D call TRBD1 (6 bases). TRBV5-3 is an open reading frame whose function is uncertain. Deletions cut 0 bases from V and 2 bases from J, with 18 bases between. This CDR3 is 17 amino acids long.

The genes are TRBV4-3 and TRBJ2-7; a weak D match, TRBD2 (7 bases). The CDR3 is 15 residues long. CDR1 is LGHNA and CDR2 is YSLEER in the germline V gene. Deletions cut 0 bases from V and 0 bases from J, with 9 bases between. As DNA, the CDR3 is TGCGCCAGCAGCCAAGATAGGGGGGGCTCCTACGAGCAGTACTTC. Protein product: CASSQDRGGSYEQYF.

The J gene is TRBJ2-1, the V gene TRBV7-3; D is uncertain. Germline values: CDR1 SGHTA, CDR2 FQGTGA. This CDR3 spans 13 amino acids. V was clipped by 3 bases and J by 5 bases, with 8 bases between them. CDR3: CASSLGRDNEQFF. The CDR3 DNA reads TGTGCCAGCAGCTTGGGCCGAGACAATGAGCAGTTCTTC.

This clone was observed once. This chain uses TRBV7-9 with TRBJ2-1; the match to TRBD2 covers 11 bases. CDR1 and CDR2 (germline): SEHNR, FQNEAQ (reference sequence). There are 16 residues in the CDR3. V lost 4 bases, J lost 3 bases, and 5 bases stayed unmatched. The CDR3 sequence is CASSSRLAGFYNEQFF. The CDR3 DNA reads TGTGCCAGCAGCTCCAGACTAGCGGGATTCTACAATGAGCAGTTCTTC.